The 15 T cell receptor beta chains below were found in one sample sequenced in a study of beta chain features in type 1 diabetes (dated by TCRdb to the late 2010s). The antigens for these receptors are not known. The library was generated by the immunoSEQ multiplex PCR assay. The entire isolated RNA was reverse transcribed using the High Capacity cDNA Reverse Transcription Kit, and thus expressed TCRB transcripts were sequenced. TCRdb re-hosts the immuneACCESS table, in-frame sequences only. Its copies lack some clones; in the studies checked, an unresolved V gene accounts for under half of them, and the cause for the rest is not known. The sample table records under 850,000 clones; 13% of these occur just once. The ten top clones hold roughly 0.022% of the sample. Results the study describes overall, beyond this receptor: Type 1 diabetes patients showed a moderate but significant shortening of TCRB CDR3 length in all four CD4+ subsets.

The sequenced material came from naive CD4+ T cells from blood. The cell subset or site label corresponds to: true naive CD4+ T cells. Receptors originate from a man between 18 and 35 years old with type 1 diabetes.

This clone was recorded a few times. The CDR3 here is CAITPGEYGYTF. CDR3 coding DNA: TGTGCCATCACCCCAGGAGAGTATGGCTACACCTTC. The chain has TRBV10-3 and TRBJ1-2; D gene uncertain. Trimming stripped 7 bases from V and 5 bases from J, with 11 bases between. Germline CDR1 and CDR2: ENHRY and SYGVKD. This CDR3 has 12 residues.

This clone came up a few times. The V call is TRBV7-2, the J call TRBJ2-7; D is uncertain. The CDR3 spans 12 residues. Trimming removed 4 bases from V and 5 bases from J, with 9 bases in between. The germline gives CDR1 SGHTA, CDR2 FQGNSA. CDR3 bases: TGTGCCAGCAGCTCCTTCCGGGACGAGCAGTACTTC. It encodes CASSSFRDEQYF.

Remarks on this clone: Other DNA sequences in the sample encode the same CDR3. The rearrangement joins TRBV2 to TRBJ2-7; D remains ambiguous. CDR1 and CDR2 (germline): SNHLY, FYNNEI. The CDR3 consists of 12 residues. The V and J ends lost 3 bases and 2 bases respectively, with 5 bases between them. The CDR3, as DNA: TGTGCCAGCAGTGAGCAGACCTACGAGCAGTACTTC. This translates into CASSEQTYEQYF.

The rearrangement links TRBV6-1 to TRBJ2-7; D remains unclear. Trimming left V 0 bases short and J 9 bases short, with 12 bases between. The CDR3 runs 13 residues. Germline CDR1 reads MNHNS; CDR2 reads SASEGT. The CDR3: CASSEAPQLGQYF. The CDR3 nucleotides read TGTGCCAGCAGTGAAGCGCCCCAACTTGGGCAGTACTTC.

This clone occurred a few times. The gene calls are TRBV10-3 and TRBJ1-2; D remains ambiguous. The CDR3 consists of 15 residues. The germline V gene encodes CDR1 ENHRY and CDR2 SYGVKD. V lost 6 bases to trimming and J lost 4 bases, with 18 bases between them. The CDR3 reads CAIRFGRENFYGYTF. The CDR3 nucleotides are TGTGCCATCAGGTTTGGACGGGAAAACTTCTATGGCTACACCTTC.

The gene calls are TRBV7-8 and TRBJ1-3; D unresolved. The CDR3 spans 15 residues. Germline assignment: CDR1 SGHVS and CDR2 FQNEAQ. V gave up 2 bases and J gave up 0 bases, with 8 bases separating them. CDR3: CASSLPGISGNTIYF. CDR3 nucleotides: TGTGCCAGCAGCTTACCGGGCATCTCTGGAAACACCATATATTTT.

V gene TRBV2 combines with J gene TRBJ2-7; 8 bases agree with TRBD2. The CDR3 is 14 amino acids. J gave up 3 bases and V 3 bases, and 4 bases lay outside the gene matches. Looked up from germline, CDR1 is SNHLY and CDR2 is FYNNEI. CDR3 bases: TGTGCCAGCAGTGATGAGGCGGGGGGCTACGAGCAGTACTTC. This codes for CASSDEAGGYEQYF.

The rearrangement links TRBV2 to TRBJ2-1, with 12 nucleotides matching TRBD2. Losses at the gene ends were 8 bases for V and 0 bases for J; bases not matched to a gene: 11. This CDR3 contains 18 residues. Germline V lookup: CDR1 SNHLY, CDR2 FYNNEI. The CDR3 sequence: CASAIRTSGASSYNEQFF. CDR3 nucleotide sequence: TGTGCCAGCGCAATAAGGACTAGCGGGGCAAGCTCCTACAATGAGCAGTTCTTC.

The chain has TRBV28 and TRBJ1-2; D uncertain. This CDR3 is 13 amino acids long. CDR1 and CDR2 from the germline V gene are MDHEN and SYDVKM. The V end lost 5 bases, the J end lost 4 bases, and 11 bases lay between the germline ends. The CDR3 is CASSTGPLYGYTF. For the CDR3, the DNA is TGTGCCAGCAGTACCGGGCCGCTCTATGGCTACACCTTC.

For the CDR3, the DNA is TGTGCCAGCAGCGCATACAGGGTATCGGGAGCCGGGGAGCTGTTTTTT. This codes for CASSAYRVSGAGELFF. The chain joins TRBV7-9 to TRBJ2-2; either TRBD1 or TRBD2 may fit D (6 bases each). Looked up from germline, CDR1 is SEHNR and CDR2 is FQNEAQ (reference sequence). The V gene lost 5 bases and the J gene lost 6 bases, with 19 bases spanning the gap. The CDR3 has 16 amino acids.

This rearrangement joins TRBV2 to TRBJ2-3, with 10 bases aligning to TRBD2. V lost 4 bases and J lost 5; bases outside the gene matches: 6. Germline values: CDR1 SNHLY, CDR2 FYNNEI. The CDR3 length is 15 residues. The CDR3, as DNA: TGTGCCAGCAGTGCCGAGCGGGGGGGTCAAGATACGCAGTATTTT. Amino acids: CASSAERGGQDTQYF.

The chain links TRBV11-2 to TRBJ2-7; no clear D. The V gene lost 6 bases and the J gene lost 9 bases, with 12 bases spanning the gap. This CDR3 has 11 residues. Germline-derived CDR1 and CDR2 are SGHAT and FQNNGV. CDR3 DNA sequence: TGTGCCAGCAGTCTGACGTGGGCGCAGTACTTC. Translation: CASSLTWAQYF.

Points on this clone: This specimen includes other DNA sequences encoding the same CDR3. The DNA of the CDR3 is TGTGCCAGTAGTATAGACCGGACAGGGGGTGAGCTGTTTTTT. Translation gives CASSIDRTGGELFF. The chain recombines TRBV19 with TRBJ2-2; 10 nucleotides agree with TRBD1. There are 14 residues in the CDR3. V was pared by 0 bases and J by 11 bases, with 3 bases of the junction left unmatched. CDR1 and CDR2 (germline): LNHDA, SQIVND (reference sequence). Using reference TRBV19 and TRBJ2-2 for the parts outside the CDR3, the full variable domain is DGGITQSPKYLFRKEGQNVTLSCEQNLNHDAMYWYRQDPGQGLRLIYYSQIVNDFQKGDIAEGYSVSREKKESFPLTVTSAQKNPTAFYLCASSIDRTGGELFFGEGSRLTVL.

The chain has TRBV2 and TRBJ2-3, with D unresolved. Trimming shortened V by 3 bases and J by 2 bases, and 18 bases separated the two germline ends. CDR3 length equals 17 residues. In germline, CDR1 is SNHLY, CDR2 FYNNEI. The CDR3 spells CASSDSQLIQDTDTQYF. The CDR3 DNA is TGTGCCAGCAGTGACTCTCAGCTTATTCAGGACACAGATACGCAGTATTTT.

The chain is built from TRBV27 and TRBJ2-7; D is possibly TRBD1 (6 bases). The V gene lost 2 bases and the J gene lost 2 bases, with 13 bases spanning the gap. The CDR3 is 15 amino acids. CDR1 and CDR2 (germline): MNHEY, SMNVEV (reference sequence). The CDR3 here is CASSLQGLLAYEQYF. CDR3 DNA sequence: TGTGCCAGCAGTTTACAGGGGTTGTTGGCCTACGAGCAGTACTTC.